Each of the 17 T cell receptor beta chains below was sequenced from the same sample in a study of shared clonotypes between healthy human individuals. The repertoire was sequenced with immunoSEQ multiplex PCR; TCRdb's copy has only in-frame clones and lacks some. Of about 550,000 clones listed, around 95% are singletons. CD45RO negativity and positive selection for CCR7 defined naive CD8 cells, a population that excluded terminally differentiated effector memory CD45RA+ cells. Sequencing was performed on naive CD8+ T cells sorted from blood. The receptors derive from a woman aged 25 to 45 in good health.

This rearrangement joins TRBV9 to TRBJ2-3; perhaps TRBD2 as D (6 bases). The CDR3 consists of 16 residues. The V gene lost 1 base and the J gene lost 0 bases, with 12 bases spanning the gap. The germline V gene has CDR1 SGDLS and CDR2 YYNGEE. The DNA for the CDR3 is TGTGCCAGCAGCGTACGTTCTAGCGAAAGCACAGATACGCAGTATTTT. Translating it yields CASSVRSSESTDTQYF.

This chain joins TRBV29-1 and TRBJ2-2; 8 bases align to TRBD1. With V trimmed by 6 bases and J by 6 bases, 12 bases remained unmatched. CDR3 length equals 15 residues. Germline V gene data show CDR1 as SQVTM and CDR2 as ANQGSEA. Here the CDR3 DNA reads TGCAGCGTCGGCTCGGGGACAGGTTTTTCCGGGGAGCTGTTTTTT. Protein sequence: CSVGSGTGFSGELFF.

The chain links TRBV7-9 to TRBJ2-7; 8 nucleotides agree with TRBD2. The CDR3 is 13 amino acids. In germline, CDR1 is SEHNR, CDR2 FQNEAQ (reference sequence). Germline trimming cut 7 bases from V and 4 bases from J; bases unmatched to any gene: 6. The CDR3 DNA is TGTGCCAGCAACCCGGGACTAGGATACGAGCAGTACTTC. The encoded protein is CASNPGLGYEQYF.

CDR3 DNA: TGTGCCAGCAGCTTAGGCGCCAGGGTTTCGGGGATCTACGAGCAGTACTTC. Amino acids: CASSLGARVSGIYEQYF. V is TRBV11-2 and J is TRBJ2-7, with D perhaps being TRBD1 or TRBD2 (5 bases each). V shed 1 base and J shed 3 bases, with 19 bases lying between them. There are 17 residues in the CDR3. Germline V CDR1 and CDR2: SGHAT, FQNNGV.

V gene TRBV13 combines with J gene TRBJ2-2; D might be TRBD2 (6 bases). There are 17 residues in the CDR3. Germline CDR1 and CDR2: PRHDT and FYEKMQ (reference sequence). V shed 5 bases and J shed 5 bases, with 21 bases lying between them. For the CDR3, the DNA is TGTGCCAGCAGCGTCAATTCGGACTACCCGGGGACCGGGGAGCTGTTTTTT. Translated, it gives CASSVNSDYPGTGELFF.

This chain links TRBV9 with TRBJ2-1; the D is unclear. CDR3 size: 15 residues. The V gene's germline CDR1 is SGDLS and CDR2 YYNGEE. Trimming shortened V by 4 bases and J by 0 bases, and 11 bases separated the two germline ends. CDR3 nucleotides: TGTGCCAGCAGCATCGCTGGAAGCTCCTACAATGAGCAGTTCTTC. Protein: CASSIAGSSYNEQFF.

This clone was detected only once. The V gene is TRBV2, the J gene TRBJ1-5, with 10 bases matching TRBD1. The germline CDR1 and CDR2 sequences are SNHLY and FYNNEI. Unmatched junction bases numbered 5, after V lost 7 bases and J lost 5 bases. CDR3 size: 14 residues. This CDR3 is CASTEGQGYQPQHF. CDR3 nucleotides: TGTGCCAGCACCGAGGGACAGGGGTATCAGCCCCAGCATTTT.

This chain joins TRBV27 and TRBJ2-1; 8 bases are shared with TRBD2. Trimming took 5 bases from V and 1 from J; bases not matched to a gene: 7. The germline CDR1 and CDR2 sequences are MNHEY and SMNVEV (reference sequence). The CDR3 has 16 amino acids. CDR3: CASSSGSSISYNEQFF. The CDR3 DNA is TGTGCCAGCAGTAGCGGGAGTTCAATTTCCTACAATGAGCAGTTCTTC.

This clone was found once. V and J are TRBV6-4 and TRBJ1-2; a possible D gene is TRBD1 (5 bases). Trimming removed 0 bases at V and 8 bases at J, with 7 bases between. Germline loops: CDR1 MRHNA, CDR2 SNTAGT. The CDR3 loop spans 12 amino acids. This chain's CDR3 is CASSDSGGGYTF. The CDR3 coding sequence is TGTGCCAGCAGTGACTCCGGGGGGGGCTACACCTTC.

The V gene is TRBV28, the J gene TRBJ2-5, with D possibly TRBD1 on 6 matching bases. Germline V gene sequence: CDR1 MDHEN, CDR2 SYDVKM. CDR3 size: 13 residues. V was clipped by 3 bases and J by 4 bases, with 9 bases between them. The CDR3 coding sequence is TGTGCCAGCAGTTTTGGGGGCCCAGAGACCCAGTACTTC. This gives the protein CASSFGGPETQYF.

On this clone itself: This could be a read error, since a much larger clone is one nucleotide away. Other nucleotide sequences in the sample specify the same CDR3. The chain carries TRBV5-4 and TRBJ2-5; D is undetermined. CDR3 size: 13 residues. The germline V and J ends were trimmed by 0 bases and 4 bases, with 7 bases remaining between them. CDR1 is SGHNT and CDR2 is YYREEE in the germline V gene (reference sequence). Written as DNA, the CDR3 is TGTGCCAGCAGCTTGGAGGCAGCAGAGACCCAGTACTTC. It yields the protein CASSLEAAETQYF.

Regarding this clone: The same CDR3 is also encoded by other DNA sequences in this sample. The rearrangement links TRBV5-4 to TRBJ2-7; a weak D match, TRBD2 (5 bases). Germline lookup yields CDR1 SGHNT and CDR2 YYREEE (reference sequence). V lost 4 bases to trimming and J lost 5 bases, with 13 bases between them. The CDR3 totals 13 residues. The CDR3 sequence: CASSLDRGHEQYF. The CDR3 region has the DNA TGTGCCAGCAGCCTAGATCGGGGTCACGAGCAGTACTTC.

The rearrangement uses TRBV5-1 and TRBJ1-3; 9 nucleotides agree with TRBD1. With V trimmed by 3 bases and J by 4 bases, 8 bases remained unmatched. The germline V gene has CDR1 SGHRS and CDR2 YFSETQ. This CDR3 is 16 amino acids long. CDR3 residues: CASSSTGTGLGNTIYF. The DNA for the CDR3 is TGCGCCAGCAGCTCGACCGGGACAGGGTTAGGAAACACCATATATTTT.

This chain joins TRBV5-4 and TRBJ2-1; the D is unclear. CDR1 is SGHNT and CDR2 is YYREEE in the germline V gene (reference sequence). The CDR3 has 14 amino acids. Trimming removed 1 base from V and 10 bases from J, with 15 bases in between. Here the CDR3 reads CASSLLSELGEQFF. Written as DNA, the CDR3 is TGTGCCAGCAGCTTGCTTTCGGAGCTTGGAGAGCAGTTCTTC.

The V and J genes are TRBV15 and TRBJ1-4, with 9 bases identical to TRBD1. V was clipped by 0 bases and J by 3 bases; unmatched bases: 11. The CDR3 totals 19 residues. Germline V gene sequence: CDR1 LNHNV, CDR2 YYDKDF (reference sequence). CDR3 sequence: CATSRDEGTGRFANEKLFF. The CDR3 nucleotides read TGTGCCACCAGCAGAGATGAGGGGACAGGGAGATTCGCTAATGAAAAACTGTTTTTT.

The rearrangement links TRBV7-7 to TRBJ2-3; D not resolved. Germline V gene sequence: CDR1 SSHAT, CDR2 FNYEAQ (reference sequence). The V and J ends lost 5 bases and 5 bases respectively, with 14 bases between them. The CDR3 runs to 14 residues. The CDR3 coding sequence is TGTGCCAGCAGCCCCCAGGCAACGGGAGATACGCAGTATTTT. Protein product: CASSPQATGDTQYF.

The V and J genes are TRBV4-1 and TRBJ2-7; TRBD1 is a possible D gene (6 bases). The germline V gene has CDR1 MGHRA and CDR2 YSYEKL. V lost 0 bases to trimming and J lost 3 bases, with 15 bases between them. The CDR3 extends over 16 amino acids. The CDR3 DNA is TGCGCCAGCAGCCAAGATTTGCCGGGACACATCTACGAGCAGTACTTC. Encoded protein: CASSQDLPGHIYEQYF.